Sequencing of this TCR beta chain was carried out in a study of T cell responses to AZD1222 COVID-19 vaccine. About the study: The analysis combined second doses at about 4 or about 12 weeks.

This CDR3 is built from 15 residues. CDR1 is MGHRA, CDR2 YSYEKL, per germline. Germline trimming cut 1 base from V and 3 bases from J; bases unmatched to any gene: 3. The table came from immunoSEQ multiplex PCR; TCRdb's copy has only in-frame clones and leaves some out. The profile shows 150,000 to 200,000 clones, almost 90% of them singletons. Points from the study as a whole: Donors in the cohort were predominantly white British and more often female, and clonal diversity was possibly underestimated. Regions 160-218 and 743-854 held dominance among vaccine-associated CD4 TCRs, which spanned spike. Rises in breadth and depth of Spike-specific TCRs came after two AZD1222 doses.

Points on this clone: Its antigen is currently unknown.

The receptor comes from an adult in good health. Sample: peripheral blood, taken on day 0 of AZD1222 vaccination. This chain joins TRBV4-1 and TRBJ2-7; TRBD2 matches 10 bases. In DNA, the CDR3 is TGCGCCAGCAGCCAAGTTCTAGCGGGAGTCTACGAGCAGTACTTC. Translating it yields CASSQVLAGVYEQYF.